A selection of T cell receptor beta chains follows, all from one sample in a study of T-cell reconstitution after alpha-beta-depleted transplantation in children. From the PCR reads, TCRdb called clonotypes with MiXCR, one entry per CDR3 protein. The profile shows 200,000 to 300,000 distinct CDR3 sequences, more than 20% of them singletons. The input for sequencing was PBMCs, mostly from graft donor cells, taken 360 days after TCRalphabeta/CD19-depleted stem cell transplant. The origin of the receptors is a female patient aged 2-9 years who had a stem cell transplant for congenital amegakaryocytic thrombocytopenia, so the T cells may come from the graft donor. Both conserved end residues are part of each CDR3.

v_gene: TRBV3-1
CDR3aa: CASSQGKGIPGYSGANILTF

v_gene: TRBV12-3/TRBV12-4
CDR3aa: CASSLRFPTEYYGYTF

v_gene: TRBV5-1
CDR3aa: CASSLEDPTYEQYF

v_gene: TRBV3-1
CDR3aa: CASSPGLHSPLHF

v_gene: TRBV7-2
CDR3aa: CASSFQAGARETQYF

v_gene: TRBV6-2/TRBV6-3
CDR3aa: CASSYAGALYNEQFF

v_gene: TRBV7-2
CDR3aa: CASSLHPFPNTEAFF

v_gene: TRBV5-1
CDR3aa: CASSAAIRQGSFSGANVLTF

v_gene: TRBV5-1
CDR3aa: CASSFGGRNSPLHF

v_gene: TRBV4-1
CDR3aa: CASSQESGVVYNEQFF

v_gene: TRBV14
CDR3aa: CASSYRVGGDTEAFF

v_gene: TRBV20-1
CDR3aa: CSTGLAPTDTQYF

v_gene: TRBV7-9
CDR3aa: CASSLGQMNTEAFF

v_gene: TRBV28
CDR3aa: CASGTSYEQYF

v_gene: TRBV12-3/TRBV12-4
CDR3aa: CASMGQGVLGTQYF

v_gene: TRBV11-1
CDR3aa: CASSLPSSDEQFF

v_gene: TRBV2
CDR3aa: CASNGLAGGQETQYF

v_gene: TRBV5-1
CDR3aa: CASSFSDSGDEQYF

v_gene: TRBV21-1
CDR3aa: CASSNRMGVNTGELFF

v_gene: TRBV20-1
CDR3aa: CSARDFRGSSSTDTQYF

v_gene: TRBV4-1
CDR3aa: CASSQMGHRNYTF

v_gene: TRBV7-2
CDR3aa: CASSLMRLQNEQFF

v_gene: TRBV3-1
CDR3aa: CASSSLARSSYNEQFF

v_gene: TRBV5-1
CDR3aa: CASSVRDGGDSPLHF

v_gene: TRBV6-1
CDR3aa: CASTSLTASFYGYTF

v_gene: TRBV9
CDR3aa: CASSARFTMNTEAFF

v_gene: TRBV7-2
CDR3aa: CASSLGLAGTAAYEQYF

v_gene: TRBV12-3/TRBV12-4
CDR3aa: CASSSVGGVYEQYF

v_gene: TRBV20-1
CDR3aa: CSARLQKSNTEAFF

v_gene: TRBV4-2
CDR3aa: CASSQAPGRNTEAFF